These 28 T cell receptor beta chains were all obtained from the same sample, sequenced in a study of blood T cell repertoires in COVID-19. Measured with immunoSEQ multiplex PCR; TCRdb has only the in-frame clones, and not every one. The sample yields under 350,000 clones, nearly 90% seen once. The sample consisted of PBMCs or T cells enriched from blood (not recorded which). The receptors come from an older woman who had recovered from COVID-19.

This clone came up once. The chain is built from TRBV3-1 (or the pseudogene TRBV3-2) and TRBJ2-2; D is uncertain. The CDR3 runs to 13 residues. Looked up from germline, CDR1 is LGHDT and CDR2 is YNNKEL (reference sequence). V gave up 4 bases and J gave up 3 bases, with 6 bases separating them. CDR3 DNA sequence: TGTGCCAGCAGCCCGCGGCACACCGGGGAGCTGTTTTTT. Protein product: CASSPRHTGELFF.

The table lists this clone with a count of one. The chain links TRBV29-1 to TRBJ2-1; no clear D. CDR1 is SQVTM and CDR2 is ANQGSEA in the germline V gene. The CDR3 has 11 amino acids. The V end lost 8 bases, the J end lost 8 bases, and 13 bases lay between the germline ends. The CDR3 DNA sequence: TGCAGCACCCGACGTGAGGATGAGCAGTTCTTC. Its translation: CSTRREDEQFF.

The genes are TRBV10-2 and TRBJ1-2; 8 bases agree with TRBD1. The CDR3 sequence is 14 residues long. The germline V gene has CDR1 WSHSY and CDR2 SAAADI. Trimming at V came to 6 bases and at J to 4 bases, leaving 7 bases not matched to a gene. In DNA form, the CDR3 reads TGCGCCAGCAGCCAGGGGGCATCCACCTATGGCTACACCTTC. Its translation is CASSQGASTYGYTF.

V gene TRBV5-1 combines with J gene TRBJ1-1; D unclear. V was trimmed by 4 bases and J by 6 bases, leaving 10 bases between them. This CDR3 spans 12 amino acids. Germline assignment: CDR1 SGHRS and CDR2 YFSETQ. This CDR3 reads CASSINSAEAFF. In nucleotides, the CDR3 is TGCGCCAGCAGCATAAACAGTGCTGAAGCTTTCTTT.

The chain couples TRBV28 to TRBJ1-4; D gene ambiguous. Per the germline V gene, CDR1 is MDHEN and CDR2 is SYDVKM. The CDR3 has 15 amino acids. V was pared by 5 bases and J by 5 bases, with 15 bases between. DNA for the CDR3: TGTGCCAGCAGTCGAGGAGACGGGATGAATGAAAAACTGTTTTTT. Its protein product is CASSRGDGMNEKLFF.

This chain links TRBV12-3 or TRBV12-4 with TRBJ1-2, with D maybe TRBD1 (5 bases). This CDR3 is built from 12 residues. Trimming stripped 5 bases from V and 6 bases from J, with 10 bases between. CDR3 nucleotide sequence: TGTGCCAGCAGTCTGGGGCCGAATGGCTACACCTTC. It specifies CASSLGPNGYTF.

The chain carries TRBV27 and TRBJ2-2; 10 bases agree with TRBD2. Per germline, CDR1 MNHEY and CDR2 SMNVEV (reference sequence). The CDR3 runs 15 residues. J lost 8 bases, V lost 5 bases, and 8 bases had no gene match. The CDR3, as DNA: TGTGCCAGCAGTCCCATCGGACTAGCGGCTGGGGAGCTGTTTTTT. Translated: CASSPIGLAAGELFF.

The genes are TRBV7-9 and TRBJ2-1; maybe TRBD2 (5 bases). The V end was cut by 5 bases, the J end by 4 bases, with 15 bases between. The CDR3 totals 15 residues. From germline, CDR1 is SEHNR and CDR2 FQNEAQ (reference sequence). The CDR3 sequence is CASSPPGNLYNEQFF. DNA for the CDR3: TGTGCCAGCAGCCCACCGGGAAACCTTTACAATGAGCAGTTCTTC. Combining the CDR3 with reference TRBV7-9 and TRBJ2-1 gives the whole variable domain DTGVSQNPRHKITKRGQNVTFRCDPISEHNRLYWYRQTLGQGPEFLTYFQNEAQLEKSRLLSDRFSAERPKGSFSTLEIQRTEQGDSAMYLCASSPPGNLYNEQFFGPGTRLTVL.

V is TRBV11-3 and J is TRBJ2-7; 7 bases line up with TRBD1. The CDR3 sequence is 14 residues long. CDR1 and CDR2 from the germline V gene are SGHNT and YENEEA. With V trimmed by 5 bases and J by 3 bases, 7 bases remained unmatched. The CDR3 bases are TGTGCCAGCAGCATCCTGGGACAGTTCTACGAGCAGTACTTC. It translates to CASSILGQFYEQYF. The full variable domain, with the rest looked up from reference TRBV11-3 and TRBJ2-7, is EAGVVQSPRYKIIEKKQPVAFWCNPISGHNTLYWYLQNLGQGPELLIRYENEEAVDDSQLPKDRFSAERLKGVDSTLKIQPAELGDSAVYLCASSILGQFYEQYFGPGTRLTVT.

The V and J genes are TRBV2 and TRBJ1-4; TRBD1 matches at 9 bases. Looked up from germline, CDR1 is SNHLY and CDR2 is FYNNEI. The ends lost 2 bases at V and 5 bases at J; junction bases unmatched: 3. The CDR3 runs to 15 residues. DNA for the CDR3: TGTGCCAGCAGTGAATTAGGGACAGGGAATGAAAAACTGTTTTTT. It is translated as CASSELGTGNEKLFF.

The V call is TRBV11-2, the J call TRBJ2-1; 9 bases align to TRBD2. In germline, CDR1 is SGHAT, CDR2 FQNNGV. The CDR3 has 18 residues. The V and J ends lost 6 bases and 2 bases, in that order; junction bases with no gene match: 14. CDR3 sequence reads: CASSSFQVAGAPYNEQFF. For the CDR3, the DNA is TGTGCCAGCAGTTCCTTCCAGGTAGCGGGAGCCCCCTACAATGAGCAGTTCTTC.

This chain joins TRBV20-1 and TRBJ1-2, with D perhaps matching TRBD1 (5 bases). The CDR3 has 15 residues. V was pared by 3 bases and J by 2 bases, with 16 bases between. Germline loops: CDR1 DFQATT, CDR2 SNEGSKA (reference sequence). CDR3 loop: CSASDGRQRNYGYTF. The CDR3 DNA follows: TGCAGTGCTAGTGACGGCAGACAGAGAAACTATGGCTACACCTTC.

The V call is TRBV5-1, the J call TRBJ1-3, with TRBD1 matching over 11 bases. CDR1 is SGHRS, CDR2 YFSETQ, per germline. The CDR3 length is 15 residues. The J segment lost 3 bases and the V segment lost 4 bases, leaving 3 bases of the junction unmatched. The CDR3 spells CASSMDRGLGNTIYF. The CDR3, as DNA: TGCGCCAGCAGCATGGACAGGGGGCTTGGAAACACCATATATTTT. The full variable domain, rest sourced from reference TRBV5-1 and TRBJ1-3, is KAGVTQTPRYLIKTRGQQVTLSCSPISGHRSVSWYQQTPGQGLQFLFEYFSETQRNKGNFPGRFSGRQFSNSRSEMNVSTLELGDSALYLCASSMDRGLGNTIYFGEGSWLTVV.

The genes are TRBV6-5 and TRBJ2-7; 9 nucleotides align to TRBD1. Trimming at V came to 0 bases and at J to 4 bases, leaving 7 bases not matched to a gene. This CDR3 has 16 amino acids. Germline CDR1 is MNHEY and CDR2 is SVGAGI. The CDR3 nucleotides read TGTGCCAGCAGTTACTCATACCCCGGGACAGGGTACGAGCAGTACTTC. Residues: CASSYSYPGTGYEQYF.

The chain carries TRBV2 and TRBJ1-2; 7 nucleotides agree with TRBD1. The CDR3 length is 14 residues. Unmatched junction bases numbered 12, after V lost 7 bases and J lost 7 bases. Germline V CDR1 and CDR2: SNHLY, FYNNEI. DNA for the CDR3: TGTGCCAGCACTTTGACAGGGTCCGTTCGTGGCTACACCTTC. It translates to CASTLTGSVRGYTF.

The gene calls are TRBV4-1 and TRBJ1-6; TRBD1 is a possible D gene (5 bases). The CDR3 sequence is 15 residues long. Germline CDR1 is MGHRA and CDR2 is YSYEKL. V was trimmed by 1 base and J by 3 bases, leaving 7 bases between them. CDR3 residues: CASSQADSYNSPLHF. DNA for the CDR3: TGCGCCAGCAGCCAAGCCGACAGCTATAATTCACCCCTCCACTTT.

The chain is built from TRBV7-6 and TRBJ1-1, with D possibly TRBD1 on 5 matching bases. CDR1 SGHVS and CDR2 FNYEAQ come from the germline V gene. The CDR3 has 15 amino acids. Between the trimmed V and J ends, which lost 0 bases and 4 bases, there was a span of 12 bases. The CDR3 loop reads CASSLAIGGGTEAFF. The CDR3, as DNA: TGTGCCAGCAGCTTAGCGATCGGGGGTGGCACTGAAGCTTTCTTT.

The chain employs TRBV10-2 and TRBJ1-2; TRBD1 matches 11 bases. V shed 6 bases and J 0 bases; nucleotides not matched to a gene: 6. The germline V gene encodes CDR1 WSHSY and CDR2 SAAADI. There are 16 residues in the CDR3. DNA for the CDR3: TGCGCCAGCAGGGAAGGGACAGGGGGAGCTAACTATGGCTACACCTTC. Its translation: CASREGTGGANYGYTF.

This clone was seen just once. The gene calls are TRBV6-1 and TRBJ2-5; the match to TRBD1 covers 7 bases. CDR3 size: 15 residues. After removal of 0 bases from V and 3 bases from J, the junction contained 4 bases not matched to a gene. The germline CDR1 and CDR2 sequences are MNHNS and SASEGT. The CDR3 nucleotides read TGTGCCAGCAGTGAAGCGAGGGGGCGGGAAGAGACCCAGTACTTC. Translation: CASSEARGREETQYF.

The J gene is TRBJ2-3, the V gene TRBV14; 11 nucleotides line up with TRBD1. The J segment lost 4 bases and the V segment lost 2 bases, leaving 5 bases of the junction unmatched. Germline loops: CDR1 SGHDN, CDR2 FVKESK. CDR3 length: 16 residues. The CDR3 nucleotides are TGTGCCAGCAGCCAATGGGGACAGGGGGGATCAGATACGCAGTATTTT. This codes for CASSQWGQGGSDTQYF.

This clone has a handful of counts. The chain recombines TRBV2 with TRBJ1-6; D is perhaps TRBD1 (6 bases). CDR3 length equals 14 residues. The ends were cut back, 6 bases at V and 8 bases at J, with 14 bases in the middle. Germline-derived CDR1 and CDR2 are SNHLY and FYNNEI. CDR3 region: CASSEQGLDSPLHF. The CDR3 DNA sequence: TGTGCCAGCAGCGAACAGGGTTTGGATTCACCCCTCCACTTT.

The rearrangement uses TRBV2 and TRBJ2-1, with D hard to call. This CDR3 is 14 amino acids long. The V end was cut by 7 bases, the J end by 0 bases, with 10 bases between. Germline lookup yields CDR1 SNHLY and CDR2 FYNNEI. The CDR3 region is CASNRESSYNEQFF. As DNA, the CDR3 is TGTGCCAGCAACCGAGAGAGCTCCTACAATGAGCAGTTCTTC.

The chain combines TRBV5-1 with TRBJ2-1; 7 bases match TRBD2. V gave up 3 bases and J gave up 2 bases; unmatched junction bases: 2. CDR1 is SGHRS and CDR2 is YFSETQ in the germline V gene. This CDR3 is built from 14 residues. The CDR3 spells CASSWGGPYNEQFF. The CDR3 coding sequence is TGCGCCAGCAGCTGGGGGGGACCCTACAATGAGCAGTTCTTC.

The J gene is TRBJ2-4, the V gene TRBV28; possibly TRBD1 for D (5 bases). The length of the CDR3 is 20 residues. Germline CDR1 reads MDHEN; CDR2 reads SYDVKM. V was trimmed by 0 bases and J by 0 bases, leaving 21 bases between them. CDR3 sequence reads: CASSLWGRTEVPIAKNIQYF. The DNA for the CDR3 is TGTGCCAGCAGTTTATGGGGGCGGACCGAGGTCCCTATAGCCAAAAACATTCAGTACTTC.

V usage is TRBV4-1 and J usage is TRBJ2-1; 12 bases are a match to TRBD2. Trimming cost V 4 bases and J 0 bases; bases outside gene matches: 4. In germline, CDR1 is MGHRA, CDR2 YSYEKL. The CDR3 length is 17 residues. The CDR3 nucleotides are TGCGCCAGCAGCCCGTTGACTAGCGGGAGCTCCTACAATGAGCAGTTCTTC. Protein sequence: CASSPLTSGSSYNEQFF.

The rearrangement links TRBV7-8 to TRBJ1-1, with 7 bases fitting TRBD1. V trimming: 0 bases; J trimming: 8 bases; junction bases outside the gene matches: 6. Per the germline V gene, CDR1 is SGHVS and CDR2 is FQNEAQ. The CDR3 extends over 14 amino acids. The CDR3 DNA is TGTGCCAGCAGCTTAGCGCCAACAGGGGTAGAAGCTTTCTTT. Encoded protein: CASSLAPTGVEAFF.

The V call is TRBV9, the J call TRBJ1-3; 7 bases are a match to TRBD1. The CDR3 has 18 residues. V lost 4 bases and J lost 3; bases outside the gene matches: 16. Germline loops: CDR1 SGDLS, CDR2 YYNGEE. CDR3 sequence reads: CASSPHRGTGAGGNTIYF. The CDR3 nucleotides read TGTGCCAGCAGCCCTCACAGGGGAACAGGGGCGGGTGGAAACACCATATATTTT.

The rearrangement links TRBV6-5 to TRBJ1-2; 7 bases map to TRBD1. Germline V CDR1 and CDR2: MNHEY, SVGAGI. J lost 3 bases, V lost 5 bases, and 3 bases had no gene match. The CDR3 contains 13 residues. DNA for the CDR3: TGTGCCAGCAGTAGACAGGGTCACTATGGCTACACCTTC. Its translation: CASSRQGHYGYTF.